One sample yielded the 5 T cell receptor beta chains listed below, sequenced in a study of metastatic and nonmetastatic thyroid tumors. All patients reached thyroid surgery having received no treatment beforehand. TCRdb reassembled clones from the PCR reads with MiXCR. This sample has roughly 83,000 clones; 15% occur once, and the top ten carry 3.6%. The sequencing input was blood. These receptors originate from a female donor with papillary thyroid cancer or a benign thyroid nodule (not recorded which). Some clones in this sample may be carry-over from other donors' samples.

The chain is built from TRBV15 and TRBJ1-1, with D hard to call. Trimming left V 3 bases short and J 3 bases short, with 23 bases between. Germline V CDR1 and CDR2: LNHNV, YYDKDF (reference sequence). There are 18 residues in the CDR3. The CDR3 DNA sequence: TGTGCCACCAGCAGTAGTCCCCGGATGAGCAGGTTGGACACTGAAGCTTTCTTT. Amino acid sequence: CATSSSPRMSRLDTEAFF.

At least ten counts were recorded for this clone. The chain couples TRBV20-1 to TRBJ2-5, with TRBD2 matching 12 bases. This CDR3 spans 14 amino acids. CDR1 and CDR2 from the germline V gene are DFQATT and SNEGSKA (reference sequence). The junction had 3 bases not matched to a gene; V was cut back by 2 bases and J by 5 bases. This chain's CDR3 is CSARLAGGLETQYF. The CDR3 region has the DNA TGCAGTGCTAGACTAGCGGGGGGGCTCGAGACCCAGTACTTC.

To note about this clone: The same CDR3 can be traced to other DNA sequences in this sample. This chain connects TRBV11-3 to TRBJ2-1; TRBD1 matches at 7 bases. V dropped 1 base and J dropped 6; count of bases not matched to a gene: 3. Germline CDR1 is SGHNT and CDR2 is YENEEA. The CDR3 has 14 amino acids. The CDR3 is CASSLGGGVNEQFF. CDR3 DNA sequence: TGTGCCAGCAGCTTAGGAGGGGGCGTCAATGAGCAGTTCTTC.

This clone was observed many times. The same CDR3 is also encoded by other DNA sequences in this sample. This sequence joins TRBV29-1 and TRBJ1-5, with a weak D call TRBD1 (6 bases). In germline, CDR1 is SQVTM, CDR2 ANQGSEA. The V and J ends lost 4 bases and 3 bases respectively, with 10 bases between them. The CDR3 has 13 residues. CDR3 DNA: TGCAGCGTTGGGACAGTGGACAATCAGCCCCAGCATTTT. It is translated as CSVGTVDNQPQHF.

A remark on this clone: A much larger clonotype is one base distant, so this may be a read error. This chain joins TRBV20-1 and TRBJ2-1; 8 bases are shared with TRBD2. The CDR3 sequence is 13 residues long. Germline loops: CDR1 DFQATT, CDR2 SNEGSKA (reference sequence). The CDR3 protein is CSALRLASNDQFF. As DNA, the CDR3 is TGCAGTGCCCTCAGACTAGCGAGCAATGATCAGTTCTTC.